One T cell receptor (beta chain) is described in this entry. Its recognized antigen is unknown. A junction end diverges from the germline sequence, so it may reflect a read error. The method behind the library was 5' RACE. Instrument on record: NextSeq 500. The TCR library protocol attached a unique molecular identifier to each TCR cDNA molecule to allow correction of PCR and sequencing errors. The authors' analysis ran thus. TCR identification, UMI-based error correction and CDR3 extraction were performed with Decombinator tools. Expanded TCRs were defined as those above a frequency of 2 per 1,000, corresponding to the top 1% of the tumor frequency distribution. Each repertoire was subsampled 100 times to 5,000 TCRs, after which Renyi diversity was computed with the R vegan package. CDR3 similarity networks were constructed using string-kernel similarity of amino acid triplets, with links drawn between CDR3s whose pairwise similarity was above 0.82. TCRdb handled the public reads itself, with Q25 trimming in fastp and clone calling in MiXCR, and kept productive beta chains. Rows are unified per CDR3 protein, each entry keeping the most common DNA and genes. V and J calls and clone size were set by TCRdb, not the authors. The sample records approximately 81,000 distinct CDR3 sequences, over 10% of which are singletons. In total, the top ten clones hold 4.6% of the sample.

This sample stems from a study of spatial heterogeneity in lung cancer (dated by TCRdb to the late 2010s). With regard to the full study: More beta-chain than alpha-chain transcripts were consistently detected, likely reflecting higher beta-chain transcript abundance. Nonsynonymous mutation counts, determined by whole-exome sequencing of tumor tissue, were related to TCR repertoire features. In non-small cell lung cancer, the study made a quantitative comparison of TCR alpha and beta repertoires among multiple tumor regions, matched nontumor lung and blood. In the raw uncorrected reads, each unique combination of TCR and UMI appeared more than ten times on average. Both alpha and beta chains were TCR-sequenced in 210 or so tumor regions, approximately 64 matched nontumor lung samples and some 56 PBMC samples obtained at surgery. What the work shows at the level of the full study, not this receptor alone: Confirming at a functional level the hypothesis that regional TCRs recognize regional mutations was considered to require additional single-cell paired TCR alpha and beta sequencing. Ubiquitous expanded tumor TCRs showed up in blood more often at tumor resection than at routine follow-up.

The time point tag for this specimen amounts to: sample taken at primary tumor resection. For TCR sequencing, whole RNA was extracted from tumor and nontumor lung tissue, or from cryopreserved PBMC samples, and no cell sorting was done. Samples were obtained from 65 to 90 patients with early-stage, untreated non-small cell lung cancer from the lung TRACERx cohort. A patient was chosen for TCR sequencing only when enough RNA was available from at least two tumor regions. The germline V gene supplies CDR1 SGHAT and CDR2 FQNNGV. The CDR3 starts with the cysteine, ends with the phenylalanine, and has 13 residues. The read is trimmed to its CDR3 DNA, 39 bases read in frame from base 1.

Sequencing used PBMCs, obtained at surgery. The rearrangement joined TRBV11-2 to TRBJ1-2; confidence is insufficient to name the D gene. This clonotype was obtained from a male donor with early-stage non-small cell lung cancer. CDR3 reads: CVSSTEGPYGYTF. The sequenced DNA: TGTGTCAGCAGCACAGAGGGTCCATATGGCTACACCTTC. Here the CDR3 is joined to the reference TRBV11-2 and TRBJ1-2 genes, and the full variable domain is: EAGVAQSPRYKIIEKRQSVAFWCNPISGHATLYWYQQILGQGPKLLIQFQNNGVVDDSQLPKDRFSAERLKGVDSTLKIQPAKLEDSAVYLCVSSTEGPYGYTFGSGTRLTVV.